The 8 T cell receptor beta chains in this list originate from one sample, sequenced in a study of blood T cell repertoires in COVID-19. Generated by immunoSEQ multiplex PCR, the TCRdb table keeps only in-frame clones and is missing some. This sample yields a few hundred thousand clones, of which 90% are seen a single time; about 16% belongs to the top ten. What was sequenced was PBMCs or T cells enriched from blood (not recorded which). These receptors all come from a young man who had been exposed to COVID-19.

The chain employs TRBV19 and TRBJ2-1; tentative D call: TRBD1 (6 bases). From germline, CDR1 is LNHDA and CDR2 SQIVND (reference sequence). V was shortened by 5 bases and J by 8 bases, with 13 bases between the two germline ends. This CDR3 comprises 13 residues. The CDR3 region is CASSLYRVHEQFF. The CDR3 DNA is TGTGCCAGTAGTTTATACAGGGTTCATGAGCAGTTCTTC.

V gene TRBV27 combines with J gene TRBJ1-4, with 12 positions matching TRBD1. V shed 6 bases, J shed 7 bases, and the junction held 12 bases outside the gene matches. From germline, CDR1 is MNHEY and CDR2 SMNVEV (reference sequence). This CDR3 region has 17 residues. CDR3 protein: CASRFTGQGARSEKLFF. The CDR3 coding sequence is TGTGCCAGCAGATTCACGGGACAGGGGGCGCGGTCTGAAAAACTGTTTTTT.

This chain uses TRBV7-2 with TRBJ2-1; 7 positions match TRBD2. The V gene's germline CDR1 is SGHTA and CDR2 FQGNSA. The J segment lost 4 bases and the V segment lost 3 bases, leaving 6 bases of the junction unmatched. The CDR3 is 15 residues long. CDR3 in DNA: TGTGCCAGCAGCTTTAACGGGGGGATTTACAATGAGCAGTTCTTC. Its translation: CASSFNGGIYNEQFF. Full variable domain (outside the CDR3, taken from reference TRBV7-2 and TRBJ2-1): GAGVSQSPSNKVTEKGKDVELRCDPISGHTALYWYRQSLGQGLEFLIYFQGNSAPDKSGLPSDRFSAERTGGSVSTLTIQRTQQEDSAVYLCASSFNGGIYNEQFFGPGTRLTVL.

The V gene is TRBV7-3, the J gene TRBJ1-1; D remains unclear. There are 13 residues in the CDR3. Germline V gene lookup returns CDR1 SGHTA and CDR2 FQGTGA. Trimming shortened V by 1 base and J by 3 bases, and 6 bases separated the two germline ends. Here the CDR3 reads CASSLNRDTEAFF. DNA of the CDR3: TGTGCCAGCAGCTTAAACAGAGACACTGAAGCTTTCTTT.

The chain couples TRBV12-3 or TRBV12-4 to TRBJ1-1; D may be TRBD1 (6 bases). The CDR3 is 13 residues long. Between the trimmed V and J ends, which lost 7 bases and 1 base, there was a span of 10 bases. CDR3 sequence (DNA): TGTGCCAGCACCCGACAGGCGAACACTGAAGCTTTCTTT. Its protein is CASTRQANTEAFF.

The chain combines TRBV7-9 with TRBJ1-2; possible D gene TRBD1, 6 bases. CDR3 length: 15 amino acids. Trimming left V 0 bases short and J 5 bases short, with 13 bases between. Germline values: CDR1 SEHNR, CDR2 FQNEAQ (reference sequence). CDR3 coding DNA: TGTGCCAGCAGCTTAGCTCGGGGGGGCCTTTATGGCTACACCTTC. Protein: CASSLARGGLYGYTF.

This chain links TRBV6-5 with TRBJ2-2; 8 bases line up with TRBD2. Germline CDR1 is MNHEY and CDR2 is SVGAGI. V shed 8 bases and J 1 base; nucleotides not matched to a gene: 3. There are 14 residues in the CDR3. The DNA of the CDR3 is TGTGCCAGCTACCGGGGGGGGAACACCGGGGAGCTGTTTTTT. Residues: CASYRGGNTGELFF.

This chain links TRBV9 with TRBJ2-7; 8 nucleotides agree with TRBD1. V was clipped by 4 bases and J by 5 bases; unmatched bases: 5. The CDR3 is 13 amino acids. Germline V gives CDR1 SGDLS, CDR2 YYNGEE. This chain's CDR3 is CASSLRTGHEQYF. In nucleotides, the CDR3 is TGTGCCAGCAGCCTCCGGACAGGGCACGAGCAGTACTTC.